The source of this T cell receptor beta chain is a study of cytomegalovirus exposure and HLA in healthy donors. Germline V gives CDR1 SGHRS, CDR2 YFSETQ. The CDR3 has 19 residues. V trimming: 0 bases; J trimming: 4 bases; junction bases outside the gene matches: 14. Use of 60 Vbeta and 13 Jbeta primers characterized the PCR. Profiled with immunoSEQ multiplex PCR; TCRdb holds only in-frame clones, not every one. The data show 150,000 or so clones, approximately 72% seen once. All the people who gave samples were healthy bone marrow donors. V is TRBV5-1 and J is TRBJ2-1; 9 bases align to TRBD2. The sequencing sample was made of PBMCs. The TCR sequence derives from a female donor in good health and CMV-seronegative. The CDR3 DNA reads as TGCGCCAGCAGCTTGGCCAAGTTAGCGGGGGATTCTGCGTACAATGAGCAGTTCTTC. Translated: CASSLAKLAGDSAYNEQFF.